The 18 T cell receptor beta chains given below trace back to one sample, sequenced in a study of control samples from healthy donors and cancer patients. Data came from immunoSEQ multiplex PCR; TCRdb stores just in-frame clones and leaves some out. Of approximately 83,000 clones detected, approximately 95% appear once; the ten largest clones hold over 1.3%. The sequencing input was blood. The receptors come from a woman aged 25-40 years in good health.

The J gene is TRBJ2-7, the V gene TRBV10-3, with TRBD1 identical over 8 bases. CDR1 is ENHRY, CDR2 SYGVKD, per germline. Germline trimming cut 10 bases from V and 7 bases from J; bases unmatched to any gene: 18. The CDR3 is made up of 15 amino acids. CDR3 sequence: CATVGRQGAQVEQYF. CDR3 bases: TGTGCCACCGTGGGAAGGCAGGGGGCGCAGGTAGAGCAGTACTTC.

This chain joins TRBV27 and TRBJ2-7; D call uncertain. CDR1 and CDR2 from the germline V gene are MNHEY and SMNVEV (reference sequence). The CDR3 is 13 amino acids. The V gene lost 2 bases and the J gene lost 4 bases, with 9 bases spanning the gap. The CDR3 sequence is CASSLGPQYEQYF. In nucleotides, the CDR3 is TGTGCCAGCAGTTTAGGGCCCCAGTACGAGCAGTACTTC.

The chain couples TRBV12-5 to TRBJ2-7; 8 nucleotides line up with TRBD1. The CDR3 runs to 15 residues. Germline values: CDR1 LGHNT, CDR2 FRNRAP. V shed 8 bases and J 5 bases; nucleotides not matched to a gene: 14. This CDR3 reads CASRGVGRGLDEQYF. For the CDR3, the DNA is TGTGCTAGTAGGGGAGTTGGCAGGGGGCTTGACGAGCAGTACTTC.

The rearrangement links TRBV19 to TRBJ2-3, with D possibly being TRBD2 (5 bases). Germline assignment: CDR1 LNHDA and CDR2 SQIVND (reference sequence). The length of the CDR3 is 14 residues. Trimming pared 5 bases from V and 0 bases from J, leaving 9 bases between. The CDR3 DNA reads TGTGCCAGTAGTCGAGGGATTAGCACAGATACGCAGTATTTT. Amino acids: CASSRGISTDTQYF.

This chain links TRBV19 with TRBJ1-1; 7 nucleotides align to TRBD1. Looked up from germline, CDR1 is LNHDA and CDR2 is SQIVND (reference sequence). Trimming took 4 bases from V and 2 from J; bases not matched to a gene: 10. The CDR3 contains 16 residues. CDR3 amino acids: CASSTGTATRNTEAFF. The CDR3 DNA follows: TGTGCCAGTAGTACCGGGACAGCCACCCGAAACACTGAAGCTTTCTTT.

This chain uses TRBV10-3 with TRBJ1-2, with 11 bases that match TRBD1. The CDR3 has 14 residues. The V gene end was trimmed by 5 bases and the J gene end by 7 bases; junction bases not matched to a gene: 6. CDR1 and CDR2 (germline): ENHRY, SYGVKD. CDR3 sequence reads: CAISPGQGVRGYTF. The CDR3 DNA sequence: TGTGCCATCAGTCCGGGACAGGGGGTACGTGGCTACACCTTC.

The table lists this clone with a few counts. This chain's CDR3 is CASSDLAGAPNEQFF. The CDR3 region has the DNA TGTGCCAGCAGTGACCTTGCGGGAGCCCCCAATGAGCAGTTCTTC. The V gene is TRBV6-4, the J gene TRBJ2-1; TRBD2 matches at 7 bases. With 2 bases clipped from V and 6 bases from J, the junction kept 7 bases outside the gene matches. The CDR3 runs 15 residues. Germline V CDR1 and CDR2: MRHNA, SNTAGT.

The gene calls are TRBV6-6 and TRBJ1-4; no clear D. Germline-derived CDR1 and CDR2 are MNHNY and SVGAGI (reference sequence). CDR3 length: 13 residues. V lost 7 bases to trimming and J lost 5 bases, with 11 bases between them. CDR3 sequence reads: CASTTTENEKLFF. In DNA, the CDR3 is TGTGCCAGCACCACGACTGAGAATGAAAAACTGTTTTTT.

V gene TRBV5-6 combines with J gene TRBJ2-6; D is undetermined. The CDR3 is made up of 15 amino acids. Germline V CDR1 and CDR2: SGHDT, YYEEEE. Trimming shortened V by 7 bases and J by 2 bases, and 13 bases separated the two germline ends. CDR3 nucleotides: TGTGCCAGCGGAACGTGGGGTGCTGGGGCCAACGTCCTGACTTTC. This encodes CASGTWGAGANVLTF.

This chain uses TRBV19 with TRBJ1-6, with D uncertain. Germline V gene lookup returns CDR1 LNHDA and CDR2 SQIVND (reference sequence). CDR3 length: 14 amino acids. The germline V and J ends were trimmed by 3 bases and 7 bases, with 10 bases remaining between them. This CDR3 is CASSIVKENSPLHF. In DNA form, the CDR3 reads TGTGCCAGTAGTATCGTGAAGGAGAATTCACCCCTCCACTTT. Looking up the rest from reference TRBV19 and TRBJ1-6 gives the full variable domain: DGGITQSPKYLFRKEGQNVTLSCEQNLNHDAMYWYRQDPGQGLRLIYYSQIVNDFQKGDIAEGYSVSREKKESFPLTVTSAQKNPTAFYLCASSIVKENSPLHFGNGTRLTVT.

The chain combines TRBV18 with TRBJ1-2; D possibly corresponds to TRBD1 (5 bases). The CDR3 extends over 14 amino acids. V dropped 0 bases and J dropped 4 bases, with 9 bases sitting between them. From germline, CDR1 is KGHSH and CDR2 LQKENI. The chain's CDR3 is CASSPPSTAYGYTF. In nucleotides, the CDR3 is TGTGCCAGCTCACCACCGTCGACAGCCTATGGCTACACCTTC.

The chain couples TRBV7-6 to TRBJ1-5; D is ambiguous. V was shortened by 1 base and J by 4 bases, with 8 bases between the two germline ends. There are 14 residues in the CDR3. The germline gives CDR1 SGHVS, CDR2 FNYEAQ. The CDR3 sequence: CASSLVGVNQPQHF. The CDR3 coding sequence is TGTGCCAGCAGCTTAGTTGGAGTGAATCAGCCCCAGCATTTT.

The rearrangement links TRBV6-1 to TRBJ1-1; no clear D gene. Trimming removed 1 base from V and 1 base from J, with 10 bases in between. CDR1 and CDR2 (germline): MNHNS, SASEGT. The CDR3 is 15 residues long. CDR3 nucleotides: TGTGCCAGCAGTGAAGGGTGGTGGCAGAACACTGAAGCTTTCTTT. It yields the protein CASSEGWWQNTEAFF.

This clone has just one count. This chain joins TRBV29-1 and TRBJ1-1; D perhaps matches TRBD1 (5 bases). Trimming removed 3 bases from V and 3 bases from J, with 8 bases in between. The germline gives CDR1 SQVTM, CDR2 ANQGSEA. The CDR3 is 12 amino acids. The CDR3 spells CSVDGADTEAFF. In DNA, the CDR3 is TGCAGCGTTGACGGGGCCGACACTGAAGCTTTCTTT.

The chain carries TRBV27 and TRBJ2-7, with 8 bases matching TRBD1. This CDR3 has 15 amino acids. V shed 4 bases and J 3 bases; nucleotides not matched to a gene: 8. Germline CDR1 is MNHEY and CDR2 is SMNVEV (reference sequence). The CDR3 is CASSSPGTGHYEQYF. The CDR3 bases are TGTGCCAGCAGTTCCCCCGGGACAGGACACTACGAGCAGTACTTC.

The chain uses TRBV5-1 and TRBJ2-1; the D gene is possibly TRBD2 (5 bases). Germline lookup yields CDR1 SGHRS and CDR2 YFSETQ. The CDR3 has 14 residues. The V and J ends lost 0 bases and 6 bases respectively, with 10 bases between them. Written as DNA, the CDR3 is TGCGCCAGCAGCTTGGGACTAACAATCAATGAGCAGTTCTTC. Protein product: CASSLGLTINEQFF.

As DNA, the CDR3 is TGTGCCAGCAGTGATCGTGGGGGACAAGGTAACACTGAAGCTTTCTTT. Translation gives CASSDRGGQGNTEAFF. The rearrangement uses TRBV6-4 and TRBJ1-1; TRBD1 might be the D (6 bases). In germline, CDR1 is MRHNA, CDR2 SNTAGT. This CDR3 has 16 amino acids. The V gene lost 3 bases and the J gene lost 2 bases, with 16 bases spanning the gap.

V gene TRBV7-9 combines with J gene TRBJ2-1; D unclear. V lost 5 bases to trimming and J lost 4 bases, with 15 bases between them. The CDR3 contains 15 residues. Germline CDR1 SEHNR, CDR2 FQNEAQ (reference sequence). The CDR3 loop reads CASSPPWSVYNEQFF. The CDR3, as DNA: TGTGCCAGCAGCCCCCCTTGGAGCGTGTACAATGAGCAGTTCTTC.